This TCR beta chain derives from a study of CD4+ T cells in melanoma. General study findings and limits: Neoantigen-specific CD4+ T cells in melanoma reportedly had diverse differentiation states.

The CDR3 has 12 amino acids. Trimming cost V 5 bases and J 3 bases, with 8 bases left between them. Germline CDR1 is MNHNY and CDR2 is SVGAGI (reference sequence). As for this clone: Its specificity is not known.

The method was immunoSEQ multiplex PCR; TCRdb's version includes in-frame clones alone and lacks a portion of them. The table lists 15,000 to 20,000 clones, around 82% of them singletons. The rearrangement links TRBV6-6 to TRBJ2-7, with D perhaps TRBD1 (5 bases). The specimen sequenced was cells from a culture (not recorded whether cultured in vitro). The clonotype originates from a human donor with melanoma. CDR3 region: CASSTQGYEQYF. CDR3 coding DNA: TGTGCCAGCAGTACTCAGGGCTACGAGCAGTACTTC.